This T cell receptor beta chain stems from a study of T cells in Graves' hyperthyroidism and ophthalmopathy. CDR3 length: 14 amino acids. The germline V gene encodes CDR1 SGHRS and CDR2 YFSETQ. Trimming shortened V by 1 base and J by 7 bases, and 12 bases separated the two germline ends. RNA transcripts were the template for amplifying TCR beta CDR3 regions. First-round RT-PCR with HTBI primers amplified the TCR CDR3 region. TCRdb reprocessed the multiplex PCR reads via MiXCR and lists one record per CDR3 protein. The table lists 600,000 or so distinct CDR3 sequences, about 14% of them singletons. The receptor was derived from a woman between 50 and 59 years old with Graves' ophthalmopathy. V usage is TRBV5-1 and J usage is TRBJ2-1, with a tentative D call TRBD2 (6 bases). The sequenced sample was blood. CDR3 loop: CASSLRRGGNEQFF. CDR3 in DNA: TGCGCCAGCAGCTTGAGGCGGGGAGGTAATGAGCAGTTCTTC.